This is a list of T cell receptor beta chains from one sample in a study of blood T cell repertoires in COVID-19. Profiled with immunoSEQ multiplex PCR; TCRdb holds only in-frame clones, not every one. The sample records 52,000 or so clones, almost 85% being singletons. Sequenced: peripheral blood. The receptors shown here come from a human donor in a cohort sampled during active COVID-19. Each CDR3 is given with its conserved first and last residue. A D gene is named only where the DNA matches it firmly. Size tells how often a clone was seen (once, few, many) or the class of an expanded clone, and some rows leave it out.

CDR3: CASSFMQFYQPQHF
DNA: TGTGCCAGCAGTTTTATGCAGTTTTATCAGCCCCAGCATTTT
size: .
V: TRBV28
J: TRBJ1-5
D: .

CDR3: CASSLLPGSSYNEQFF
DNA: TGTGCCAGCAGCTTACTCCCGGGGAGCTCCTACAATGAGCAGTTCTTC
size: .
V: TRBV7-3
J: TRBJ2-1
D: .

CDR3: CASSPRDSNQPQHF
DNA: TGTGCCAGTAGTCCCCGGGACAGTAATCAGCCCCAGCATTTT
size: .
V: TRBV19
J: TRBJ1-5
D: TRBD1

CDR3: CASRHRDSYEQYF
DNA: TGTGCCAGTCGGCACAGGGATTCCTACGAGCAGTACTTC
size: .
V: TRBV19
J: TRBJ2-7
D: .

CDR3: CASSFGQASFNQPQHF
DNA: TGTGCCAGCAGTTTCGGACAGGCGAGCTTCAATCAGCCCCAGCATTTT
size: .
V: TRBV6-2/TRBV6-3
J: TRBJ1-5
D: TRBD1

CDR3: CASRPRTGLDQPQHF
DNA: TGTGCCAGTAGGCCCAGGACAGGGTTAGATCAGCCCCAGCATTTT
size: .
V: TRBV19
J: TRBJ1-5
D: TRBD1

CDR3: CASSQVSSEGGELFF
DNA: TGCGCCAGCAGCCAAGTTAGTAGCGAGGGCGGGGAGCTGTTTTTT
size: .
V: TRBV4-1
J: TRBJ2-2
D: .

CDR3: CASRPGGAPNTEAFF
DNA: TGTGCCAGCAGACCTGGGGGCGCCCCGAACACTGAAGCTTTCTTT
size: .
V: TRBV7-3
J: TRBJ1-1
D: .

CDR3: CASSFMGQLNTEAFF
DNA: TGTGCCAGCAGCTTCATGGGACAGCTGAACACTGAAGCTTTCTTT
size: .
V: TRBV5-4
J: TRBJ1-1
D: TRBD1

CDR3: CASSPRLAGATSTDTQYF
DNA: TGTGCCAGCAGCCCTAGACTAGCGGGAGCCACTAGCACAGATACGCAGTATTTT
size: .
V: TRBV7-8
J: TRBJ2-3
D: TRBD2

CDR3: CASSEEGVNNQPQHF
DNA: TGTGCCAGCAGCGAAGAGGGGGTCAACAATCAGCCCCAGCATTTT
size: .
V: TRBV7-2
J: TRBJ1-5
D: .

CDR3: CASSIGTSGRVSLIF
DNA: TGTGCCAGTAGTATAGGGACTAGCGGGAGGGTTTCCCTGATCTTC
size: .
V: TRBV19
J: TRBJ2-1
D: TRBD2

CDR3: CASRGGTINEKLFF
DNA: TGTGCCAGCAGGGGGGGGACTATTAATGAAAAACTGTTTTTT
size: .
V: TRBV6-5
J: TRBJ1-4
D: .

CDR3: CASSLERDLYEQYF
DNA: TGTGCCAGCAGCTTAGAGCGGGACCTCTACGAGCAGTACTTC
size: once
V: TRBV7-2
J: TRBJ2-7
D: TRBD2

CDR3: CASSTYADTQYF
DNA: TGTGCCAGCAGCACCTACGCAGATACGCAGTATTTT
size: .
V: TRBV7-2
J: TRBJ2-3
D: .

CDR3: CATSDPSGNYNEQFF
DNA: TGTGCCACCAGTGATCCTAGCGGAAACTACAATGAGCAGTTCTTC
size: .
V: TRBV24-1
J: TRBJ2-1
D: TRBD2

CDR3: CASSLTGLALGEQFF
DNA: TGTGCCAGCAGCTTGACGGGACTAGCGTTAGGTGAGCAGTTCTTC
size: .
V: TRBV5-5
J: TRBJ2-1
D: TRBD2

CDR3: CASSPLRQGGGNTEAFF
DNA: TGTGCCAGCAGCCCTTTACGACAGGGGGGTGGGAACACTGAAGCTTTCTTT
size: .
V: TRBV3-1/TRBV3-2
J: TRBJ1-1
D: TRBD1